This T cell receptor (beta chain) was observed in a study of T-cell reconstitution after alpha-beta-depleted transplantation in children. This sample's TCRbeta library carried unique molecular identifier barcodes. Each CDR3 protein gets one entry after TCRdb re-called the PCR reads with MiXCR. Altogether around 680,000 distinct CDR3 sequences are present, approximately 16% being singletons, with the ten largest covering 1.1%. This specimen was PBMCs from the stem cell graft donor, taken from the stem cell graft. The receptor's source is a human donor who donated a stem cell graft to a child with acute myeloid leukemia.

DNA for the CDR3: TGCGCCAGCAGCCAAGATCCAGGGCTGGGGACCGGGGAGCTGTTTTTT. Its protein is CASSQDPGLGTGELFF. The chain couples TRBV4-3 to TRBJ2-2, with a tentative D call TRBD1 (5 bases). CDR3 size: 16 residues. Deletions cut 0 bases from V and 5 bases from J, with 13 bases between. Germline-derived CDR1 and CDR2 are LGHNA and YSLEER.